This T cell receptor beta chain was sequenced for a study of shared clonotypes between healthy human individuals. Data came from immunoSEQ multiplex PCR; TCRdb stores just in-frame clones and leaves some out. The profile covers more than 200,000 clones, with approximately 70% appearing a single time and 11% taken by the ten largest. Study results and caveats: The authors sampled blood alone, and tissue repertoires likely differ. Relative to memory subsets, naive subsets generally showed larger estimated richness.

Concerning this clone itself: Its antigen remains unidentified.

The V end was cut by 0 bases, the J end by 0 bases, with 9 bases between. The CDR3 loop spans 16 amino acids. From germline, CDR1 is MGHRA and CDR2 YSYEKL. The receptor was isolated from a man aged 30 to 39 in good health. V gene TRBV4-1 combines with J gene TRBJ1-3; no clear D. Sequencing used memory CD4+ T cells sorted from blood. Documented subset: CD45RA-negative fraction. The CDR3 loop reads CASSQEFMISGNTIYF. CDR3 DNA: TGCGCCAGCAGCCAAGAGTTCATGATCTCTGGAAACACCATATATTTT.